This TCR beta chain was documented in a study of T cells expressing NK-cell markers. One entry per CDR3 protein, without DNA, is what TCRdb gives after re-calling the 5' RACE reads. The sample table sets out 440,000 or so distinct CDR3 sequences. In germline, CDR1 is SGHRS, CDR2 YFSETQ. This CDR3 is 17 amino acids long. V and J are TRBV5-1 and TRBJ2-3; the D call of TRBD2 rests on TCRdb alone, since no DNA is present to check it. Source material: blood T cells: a sorted CD56 or NKG2C T cell subset, CD4+ or CD8+ T cells, or bulk PBMC T cells (not recorded which). The source of this sequence is a woman between 18 and 69 years old in good health. CDR3 residues: CASSKRTSGSRTDTQYF.